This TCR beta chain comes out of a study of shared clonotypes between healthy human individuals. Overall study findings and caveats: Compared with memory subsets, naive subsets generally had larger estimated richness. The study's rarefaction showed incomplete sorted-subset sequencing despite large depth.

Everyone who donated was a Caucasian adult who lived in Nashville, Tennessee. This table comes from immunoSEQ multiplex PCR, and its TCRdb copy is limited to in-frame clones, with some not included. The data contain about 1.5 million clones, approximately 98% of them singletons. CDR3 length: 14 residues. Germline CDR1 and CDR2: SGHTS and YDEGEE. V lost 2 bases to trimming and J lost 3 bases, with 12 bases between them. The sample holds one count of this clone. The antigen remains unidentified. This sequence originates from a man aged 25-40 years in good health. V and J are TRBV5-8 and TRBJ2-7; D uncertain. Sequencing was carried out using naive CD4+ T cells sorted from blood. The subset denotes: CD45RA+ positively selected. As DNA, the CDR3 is TGTGCCAGCAGCTTATCAGCAATCTACTACGAGCAGTACTTC. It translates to CASSLSAIYYEQYF.